This TCR beta chain was documented in a study of persistence of HIV-infected CD4 T cells. Across the study: A median of approximately eight years of suppressive ART preceded sampling.

CDR1 is MNHEY and CDR2 is SVGAGI in the germline V gene. The ends were cut back, 5 bases at V and 0 bases at J, with 14 bases in the middle. The CDR3 loop spans 15 amino acids. Study-level points and caveats: Proviral oligoclonality tracked with TCR oligoclonality within the same sorted cells.

The libraries were made with immunoSEQ version 4 in survey mode. Here immunoSEQ multiplex PCR was the method, and the copy in TCRdb shows in-frame clones only, minus some. The sample contains 18,000 or so clones, approximately 80% of which appear only once. This clone has just a few counts. As yet, its antigen is unknown. The stimulus was lysate of CMV-infected fibroblasts, about 10 ug/mL. Responding CD4+ T cells were sorted by upregulation of both CD40 ligand and CD69. Plasma HIV-1 RNA stayed below 50 copies/mL for at least 4 years. Donors had CD4+ T cell counts above 400 cells/uL and were CMV-seropositive.

The input for sequencing was CD4+ T cells sorted from PBMCs after approximately 19-hour stimulation, taken from a patient who received antiretroviral therapy. This receptor was identified in an adult man with HIV who was CMV-seropositive. The chain employs TRBV6-5 and TRBJ2-7; possible D gene TRBD2, 5 bases. The CDR3 DNA is TGTGCCAGCAGTACGGAACCGGGGAGCTCCTACGAGCAGTACTTC. Amino acids: CASSTEPGSSYEQYF.